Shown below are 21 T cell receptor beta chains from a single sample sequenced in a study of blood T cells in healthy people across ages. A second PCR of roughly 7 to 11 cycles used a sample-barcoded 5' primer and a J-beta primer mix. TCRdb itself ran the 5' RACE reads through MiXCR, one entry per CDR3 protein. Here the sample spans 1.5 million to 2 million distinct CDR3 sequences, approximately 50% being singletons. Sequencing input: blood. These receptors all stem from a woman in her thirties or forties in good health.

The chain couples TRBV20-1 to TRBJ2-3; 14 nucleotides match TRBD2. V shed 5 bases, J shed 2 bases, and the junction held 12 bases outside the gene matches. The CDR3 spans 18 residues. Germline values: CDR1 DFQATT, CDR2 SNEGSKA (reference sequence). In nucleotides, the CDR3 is TGCAGTGCTGACCTTTCCGGGACTAGCGGGGGCCACACAGATACGCAGTATTTT. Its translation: CSADLSGTSGGHTDTQYF.

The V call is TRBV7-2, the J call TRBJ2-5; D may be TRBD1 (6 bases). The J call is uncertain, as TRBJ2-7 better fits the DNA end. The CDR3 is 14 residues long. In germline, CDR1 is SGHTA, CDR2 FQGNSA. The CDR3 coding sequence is TGTGCCAGCAGCCGCCTCGGACAGACCGACGAGCAGTACTTC. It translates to CASSRLGQTDEQYF.

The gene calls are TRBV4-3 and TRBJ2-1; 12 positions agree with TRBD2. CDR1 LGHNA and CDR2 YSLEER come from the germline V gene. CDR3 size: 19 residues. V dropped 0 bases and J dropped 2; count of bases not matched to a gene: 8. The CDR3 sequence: CASSQDGSLAGGPYNEQFF. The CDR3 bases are TGCGCCAGCAGCCAAGATGGATCCCTAGCGGGGGGGCCCTACAATGAGCAGTTCTTC.

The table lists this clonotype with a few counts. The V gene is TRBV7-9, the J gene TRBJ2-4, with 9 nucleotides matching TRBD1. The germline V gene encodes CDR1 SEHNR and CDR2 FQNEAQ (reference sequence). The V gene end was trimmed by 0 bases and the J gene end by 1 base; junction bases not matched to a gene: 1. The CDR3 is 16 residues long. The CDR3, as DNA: TGTGCCAGCAGCTTAGCGGGGACAGGGGCCAAAAACATTCAGTACTTC. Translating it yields CASSLAGTGAKNIQYF.

In DNA, the CDR3 is TGTGCCACCAGGAAAGGGAGCAACACTGAAGCTTTCTTT. Its protein product is CATRKGSNTEAFF. The rearrangement joins TRBV24-1 to TRBJ1-1; D unclear. The CDR3 extends over 13 amino acids. V was trimmed by 7 bases and J by 2 bases, leaving 10 bases between them. Germline V gives CDR1 KGHDR, CDR2 SFDVKD.

This CDR3 reads CASRLTLRGDYGYTF. The CDR3 coding sequence is TGTGCCAGCAGGCTAACCCTCAGGGGAGACTATGGCTACACCTTC. The chain joins TRBV7-9 to TRBJ1-2; D may be TRBD1 (6 bases). The CDR3 is made up of 15 amino acids. The V and J ends lost 6 bases and 3 bases respectively, with 17 bases between them. CDR1 is SEHNR, CDR2 FQNEAQ, per germline (reference sequence).

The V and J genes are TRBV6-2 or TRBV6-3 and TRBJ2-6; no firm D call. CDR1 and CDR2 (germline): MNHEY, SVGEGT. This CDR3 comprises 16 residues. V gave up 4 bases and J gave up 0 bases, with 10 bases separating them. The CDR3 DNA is TGTGCCAGCAGTTTCTTAGATAGCTCTGGGGCCAACGTCCTGACTTTC. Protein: CASSFLDSSGANVLTF.

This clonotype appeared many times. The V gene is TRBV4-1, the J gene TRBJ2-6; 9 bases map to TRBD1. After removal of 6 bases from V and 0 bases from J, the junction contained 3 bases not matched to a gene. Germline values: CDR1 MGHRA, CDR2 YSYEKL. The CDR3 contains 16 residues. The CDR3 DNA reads TGCGCCAGCAGATGGACAGGGGACTCTGGGGCCAACGTCCTGACTTTC. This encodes CASRWTGDSGANVLTF.

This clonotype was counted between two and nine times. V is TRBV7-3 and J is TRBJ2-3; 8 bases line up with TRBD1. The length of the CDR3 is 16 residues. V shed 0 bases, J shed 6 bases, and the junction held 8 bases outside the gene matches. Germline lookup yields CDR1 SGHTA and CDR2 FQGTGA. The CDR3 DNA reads TGTGCCAGCAGCTTAACGGCGACATGGGACAGGGATACGCAGTATTTT. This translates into CASSLTATWDRDTQYF.

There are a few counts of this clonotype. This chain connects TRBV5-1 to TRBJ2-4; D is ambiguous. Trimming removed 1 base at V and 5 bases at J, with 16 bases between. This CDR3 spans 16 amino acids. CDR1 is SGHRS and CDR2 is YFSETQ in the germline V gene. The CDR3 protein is CASSLLLTNAQNIQYF. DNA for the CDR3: TGCGCCAGCAGCTTGTTATTGACAAACGCCCAAAACATTCAGTACTTC. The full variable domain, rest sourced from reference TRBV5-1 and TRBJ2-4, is KAGVTQTPRYLIKTRGQQVTLSCSPISGHRSVSWYQQTPGQGLQFLFEYFSETQRNKGNFPGRFSGRQFSNSRSEMNVSTLELGDSALYLCASSLLLTNAQNIQYFGAGTRLSVL.

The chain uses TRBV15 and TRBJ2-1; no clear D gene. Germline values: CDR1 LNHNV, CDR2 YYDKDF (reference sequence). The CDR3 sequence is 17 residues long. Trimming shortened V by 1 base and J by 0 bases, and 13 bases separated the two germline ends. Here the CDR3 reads CATSRALMIPSYNEQFF. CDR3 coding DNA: TGTGCCACCAGCAGAGCTCTTATGATTCCCTCCTACAATGAGCAGTTCTTC. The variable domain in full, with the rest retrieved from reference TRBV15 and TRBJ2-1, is DAMVIQNPRYQVTQFGKPVTLSCSQTLNHNVMYWYQQKSSQAPKLLFHYYDKDFNNEADTPDNFQSRRPNTSFCFLDIRSPGLGDTAMYLCATSRALMIPSYNEQFFGPGTRLTVL.

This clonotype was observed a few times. The chain's CDR3 is CASSQASTSGGGLSSYNEQFF. In DNA, the CDR3 is TGTGCCAGCAGCCAAGCCTCGACTAGCGGGGGGGGACTAAGCTCCTACAATGAGCAGTTCTTC. The J gene is TRBJ2-1, the V gene TRBV4-2, with TRBD2 matching over 14 bases. The CDR3 length is 21 residues. Germline V lookup: CDR1 LGHNA, CDR2 YNFKEQ. Losses at the gene ends were 1 base for V and 0 bases for J; bases not matched to a gene: 11.

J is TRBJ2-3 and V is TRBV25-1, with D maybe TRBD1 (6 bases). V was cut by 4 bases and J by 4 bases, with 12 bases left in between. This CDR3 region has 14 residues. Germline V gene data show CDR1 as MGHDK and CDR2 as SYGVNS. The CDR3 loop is CASSAPGVSDTQYF. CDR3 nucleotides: TGTGCCAGCAGTGCCCCAGGGGTGTCAGATACGCAGTATTTT.

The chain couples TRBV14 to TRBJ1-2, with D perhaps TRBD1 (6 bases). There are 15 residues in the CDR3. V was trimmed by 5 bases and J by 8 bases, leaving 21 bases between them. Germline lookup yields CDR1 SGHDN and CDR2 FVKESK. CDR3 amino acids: CASSETTGGFAGYTF. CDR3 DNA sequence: TGTGCCAGCAGCGAAACGACAGGAGGATTTGCAGGCTACACCTTC.

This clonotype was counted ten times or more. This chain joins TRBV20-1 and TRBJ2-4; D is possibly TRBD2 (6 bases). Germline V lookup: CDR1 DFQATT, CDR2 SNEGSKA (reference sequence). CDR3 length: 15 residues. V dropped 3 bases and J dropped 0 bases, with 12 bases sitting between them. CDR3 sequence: CSASGGILAKNIQYF. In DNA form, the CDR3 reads TGCAGTGCTAGTGGGGGGATACTAGCCAAAAACATTCAGTACTTC.

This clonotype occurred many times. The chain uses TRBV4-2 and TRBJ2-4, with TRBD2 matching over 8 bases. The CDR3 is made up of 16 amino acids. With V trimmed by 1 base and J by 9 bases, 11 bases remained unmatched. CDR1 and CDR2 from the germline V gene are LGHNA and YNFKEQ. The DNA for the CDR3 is TGTGCCAGCAGCCAAGTTCTCGGGGGGGACTTTAGCATTCAGTACTTC. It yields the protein CASSQVLGGDFSIQYF.

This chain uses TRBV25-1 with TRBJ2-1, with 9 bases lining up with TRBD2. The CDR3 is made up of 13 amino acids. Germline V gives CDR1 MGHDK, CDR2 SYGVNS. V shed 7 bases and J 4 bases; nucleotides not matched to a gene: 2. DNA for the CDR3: TGTGCCAGCACCGCGGGGGGGTACAATGAGCAGTTCTTC. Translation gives CASTAGGYNEQFF.

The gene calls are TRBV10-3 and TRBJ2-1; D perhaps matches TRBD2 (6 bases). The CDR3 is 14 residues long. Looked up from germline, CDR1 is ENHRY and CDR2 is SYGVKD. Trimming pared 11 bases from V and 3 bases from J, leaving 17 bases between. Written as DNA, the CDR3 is TGTGCCGTGGAGGAGGGTAGTCTCTACAATGAGCAGTTCTTC. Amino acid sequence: CAVEEGSLYNEQFF.

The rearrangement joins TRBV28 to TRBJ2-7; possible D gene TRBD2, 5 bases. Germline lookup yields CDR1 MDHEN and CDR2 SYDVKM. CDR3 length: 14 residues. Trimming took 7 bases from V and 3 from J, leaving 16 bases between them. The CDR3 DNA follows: TGTGCCAGCACCTCGCCGGAGGACTTCTACGAGCAGTACTTC. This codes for CASTSPEDFYEQYF.

The CDR3 reads CASSFDRETGYTF. The DNA for the CDR3 is TGTGCCAGCAGCTTCGACAGGGAGACTGGCTACACCTTC. The rearrangement joins TRBV7-9 to TRBJ1-2; 7 nucleotides match TRBD1. V lost 3 bases, J lost 7 bases, and 5 bases stayed unmatched. CDR3 length equals 13 residues. CDR1 SEHNR and CDR2 FQNEAQ come from the germline V gene (reference sequence).

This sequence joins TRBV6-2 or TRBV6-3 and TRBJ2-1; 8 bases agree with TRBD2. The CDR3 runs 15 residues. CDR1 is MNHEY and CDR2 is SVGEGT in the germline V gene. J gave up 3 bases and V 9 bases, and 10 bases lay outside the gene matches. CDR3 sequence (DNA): TGTGCCAGAACGTATCAGCGGGGGAGCTACAATGAGCAGTTCTTC. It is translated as CARTYQRGSYNEQFF.